This TCR beta chain was sequenced in a study of cytomegalovirus exposure and HLA in healthy donors. PCR involved 60 Vbeta and 13 Jbeta primers. Some clones are missing from TCRdb's copy, which holds only in-frame ones; the method was immunoSEQ multiplex PCR. Counted here are fewer than 150,000 clones, around 74% occurring once; the ten biggest clones make up approximately 31%. The CDR3 runs to 15 residues. Germline CDR1 reads LGHNT; CDR2 reads FRNRAP. V trimming: 0 bases; J trimming: 1 base; junction bases outside the gene matches: 3. The rearrangement uses TRBV12-5 and TRBJ2-7; TRBD2 aligns across 7 bases. This receptor was obtained from a man between 60 and 75 years old in good health and CMV-seropositive. Sequencing was carried out using PBMCs. Here the CDR3 DNA reads TGTGCTAGTGGTTTGGTATCCGGGGGGTCCTACGAGCAGTACTTC. Translating it yields CASGLVSGGSYEQYF.